This TCR beta chain was sequenced in a study of CD8 T cells in ankylosing spondylitis. The table lists this clonotype with a few counts. Its antigen is still unknown. V shed 1 base and J 3 bases; nucleotides not matched to a gene: 6. The CDR3 has 15 amino acids. Germline V lookup: CDR1 MNHNS, CDR2 SASEGT. Findings and limits, study-wide: A TCR beta motif of under 10 highly homologous variants appeared characteristic of ankylosing spondylitis blood. Reports of some motif variants in reactive arthritis synovial fluid and blood predate this one. Researchers reportedly found disease-linked clones significantly enriched in matched ankylosing spondylitis synovial fluid. Disease-linked clones displayed a CD8+ phenotype and appeared relatively rarely in peripheral blood.

Scientists made TCR beta libraries using quantitative 5'-RACE with molecular barcodes. TCRdb recomputed calls from the 5' RACE reads with MiXCR, one row per CDR3 protein. The sample lists fewer than 250,000 distinct CDR3 sequences; about 16% were seen once. Source material: blood, either unsorted or a sorted T cell fraction (not recorded which). The rearrangement uses TRBV6-1 and TRBJ2-7; 7 nucleotides line up with TRBD1. The sequence derives from a male donor with ankylosing spondylitis. The CDR3 sequence is CASSEGQGRFYEQYF. For the CDR3, the DNA is TGTGCCAGCAGTGAAGGACAGGGTCGATTCTACGAGCAGTACTTC.